These T cell receptor beta chains were read from a single sample in a study of blood T cell repertoires in COVID-19. Clones were sequenced by immunoSEQ multiplex PCR, and TCRdb holds only the in-frame ones, with some missing. In the table there are 250,000 to 350,000 clones, around 89% of which are singletons. Sequencing was performed on peripheral blood. The origin of the receptors is a man aged 25-45 years with acute or convalescent COVID-19. CDR3s include the opening cysteine and the closing phenylalanine or tryptophan. A D gene is named only where the DNA matches it firmly. The listing skips clone size in some rows; elsewhere it reads once, few, many or a size class.

j_call d_call v_call clone_size cdr3_aa cdr3_nt
TRBJ1-2 . TRBV4-1 . CASSQGGAQNNYGYTF TGCGCCAGCAGCCAAGGAGGCGCGCAGAATAACTATGGCTACACCTTC
TRBJ2-1 TRBD2 TRBV7-3 . CASSLMAGEGEQFF TGTGCCAGCAGCTTAATGGCGGGAGAGGGGGAGCAGTTCTTC
TRBJ1-3 TRBD1 TRBV7-2 . CASSLGRGNTIYF TGTGCCAGCAGCTTAGGCAGGGGGAACACCATATATTTT
TRBJ2-7 TRBD2 TRBV7-2 . CASSLTSGRIDTYEQYF TGTGCCAGCAGTTTGACTAGCGGGAGGATCGACACCTACGAGCAGTACTTC
TRBJ2-1 . TRBV27 . CASSANNEQFF TGTGCCAGCAGTGCGAACAATGAGCAGTTCTTC
TRBJ2-3 . TRBV7-2 . CASSLNYLSGRYF TGTGCCAGCAGCTTGAACTACCTGAGTGGTCGGTATTTT
TRBJ1-2 . TRBV28 once CASSFSQDRYGYTF TGTGCCAGCAGTTTCTCCCAGGACAGATATGGCTACACCTTC
TRBJ1-1 . TRBV28 . CASSLSRQTPNTEAFF TGTGCCAGCAGTTTATCCCGACAGACCCCGAACACTGAAGCTTTCTTT
TRBJ1-5 . TRBV19 . CASSQGNQPQHF TGTGCCAGTAGTCAGGGGAATCAGCCCCAGCATTTT
TRBJ1-1 . TRBV6-5 . CASSYVEGGGTEAFF TGTGCCAGCAGTTACGTTGAGGGGGGGGGCACTGAAGCTTTCTTT
TRBJ2-7 TRBD1 TRBV29-1 . CSGATGGSEQYF TGCAGCGGGGCGACAGGGGGCTCCGAGCAGTACTTC
TRBJ1-1 . TRBV5-1 few CASSSGSTLNTEAFF TGCGCCAGCAGCTCCGGGTCCACTCTGAACACTGAAGCTTTCTTT
TRBJ2-5 . TRBV7-9 . CASSLSTGEETQYF TGTGCCAGCAGCTTATCAACGGGGGAGGAGACCCAGTACTTC